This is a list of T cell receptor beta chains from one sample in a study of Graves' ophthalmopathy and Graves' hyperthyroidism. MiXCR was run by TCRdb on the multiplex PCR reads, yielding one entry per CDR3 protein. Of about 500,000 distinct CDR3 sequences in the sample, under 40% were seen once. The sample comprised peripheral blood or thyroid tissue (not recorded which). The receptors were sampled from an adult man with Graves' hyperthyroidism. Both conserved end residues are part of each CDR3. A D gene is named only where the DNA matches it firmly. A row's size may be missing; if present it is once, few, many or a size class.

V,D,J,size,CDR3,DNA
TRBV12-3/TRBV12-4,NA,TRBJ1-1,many,CASSSGPRGTNTEAFF,TGTGCCAGCAGTTCCGGACCGCGGGGGACGAACACTGAAGCTTTCTTT
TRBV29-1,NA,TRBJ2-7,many,CSVEGRFSSEQYF,TGCAGCGTTGAGGGAAGATTCTCCTCCGAGCAGTACTTC
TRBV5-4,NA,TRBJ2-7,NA,CASSSELAYEQYF,TGTGCCAGCAGCTCCGAGCTTGCCTACGAGCAGTACTTC
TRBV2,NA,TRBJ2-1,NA,CASSAVVGAYNEQFF,TGTGCCAGCAGTGCGGTCGTCGGGGCTTACAATGAGCAGTTCTTC
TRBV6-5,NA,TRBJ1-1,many,CASSYLQGTEAFF,TGTGCCAGCAGTTACCTTCAGGGGACTGAAGCTTTCTTT
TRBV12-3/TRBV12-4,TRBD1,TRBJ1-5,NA,CASSPTFGAGGGQPQHF,TGTGCCAGCAGTCCTACTTTTGGGGCAGGGGGTGGTCAGCCCCAGCATTTT
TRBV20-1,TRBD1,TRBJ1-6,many,CSAKQGGDNSPLHF,TGCAGTGCCAAACAGGGGGGGGATAATTCACCCCTCCACTTT
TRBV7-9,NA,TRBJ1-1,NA,CASSLALSPSQAFF,TGTGCCAGCAGCTTAGCCCTCTCCCCAAGCCAAGCTTTCTTT
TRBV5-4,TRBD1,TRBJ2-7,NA,CASSFRQGMGEQYF,TGTGCCAGCAGCTTCCGACAGGGAATGGGGGAGCAGTACTTC
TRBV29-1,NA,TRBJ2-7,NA,CSVEDRDNYEQYF,TGCAGCGTTGAAGACCGGGACAACTACGAGCAGTACTTC
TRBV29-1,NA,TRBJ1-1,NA,CSSNRDRGNTEAFF,TGCAGCAGCAATAGGGACCGGGGGAACACTGAAGCTTTCTTT
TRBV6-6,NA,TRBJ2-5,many,CASSYEGPLYQETQYF,TGTGCCAGCAGTTACGAGGGGCCATTGTACCAAGAGACCCAGTACTTC
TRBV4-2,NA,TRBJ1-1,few,CASSQVGGGTEAFF,TGTGCCAGCAGCCAAGTGGGCGGGGGGACTGAAGCTTTCTTT
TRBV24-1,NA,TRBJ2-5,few,CATSDSEETQYF,TGTGCCACCAGTGACTCGGAAGAGACCCAGTACTTC
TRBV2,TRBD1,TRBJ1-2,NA,CASSEFGGQEFYGYTF,TGTGCCAGCAGCGAATTCGGAGGACAGGAGTTCTATGGCTACACCTTC
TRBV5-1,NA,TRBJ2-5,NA,CASSSGMVGETQYF,TGCGCCAGCAGCTCCGGGATGGTGGGAGAGACCCAGTACTTC
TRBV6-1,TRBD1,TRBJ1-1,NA,CASRDRDTEAFF,TGTGCCAGCCGGGACAGGGACACTGAGGCTTTCTTT
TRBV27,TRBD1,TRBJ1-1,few,CASSLLGQGPFF,TGTGCCAGCAGTTTATTGGGACAGGGCCCTTTCTTT
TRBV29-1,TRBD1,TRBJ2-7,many,CSVEGHRDRGLNEQYF,TGCAGCGTGGAGGGCCATAGGGACAGGGGGCTCAACGAGCAGTACTTC
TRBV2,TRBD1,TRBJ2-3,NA,CASSRDRDVDTQYF,TGTGCCAGCAGTCGGGACAGGGATGTAGATACGCAGTATTTT
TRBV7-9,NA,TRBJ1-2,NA,CASSQVRGPYGYTF,TGCGCCAGCAGCCAAGTCCGGGGGCCCTATGGCTACACCTTC
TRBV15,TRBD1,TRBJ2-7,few,CATSRTGVEQYF,TGTGCCACCAGCAGGACAGGGGTTGAGCAGTACTTC